Listed below are T cell receptor beta chains from one sample, sequenced in a study of T cells after somatic rescue of genetic block. Here immunoSEQ multiplex PCR was the method, and the copy in TCRdb shows in-frame clones only, minus some. The sample includes some 8,000 clones, roughly 80% seen only once; the top ten take about 25%. The sample taken for sequencing was peripheral blood mononuclear cells (PBMCs). The receptor source for this set is a boy under 18. Both conserved end residues are part of each CDR3. The D gene is left open where the match is weak. Size values are once, few and many counts, or a class for expanded clones, and some rows have none.

clone size	D gene	V gene	J gene	CDR3 protein	CDR3 DNA
-	-	TRBV20-1	TRBJ1-2	CSARYGYTF	TGCAGTGCTAGGTATGGCTACACCTTC
-	-	TRBV19	TRBJ2-3	CASSMQLWTDTQYF	TGTGCCAGTAGTATGCAGCTGTGGACAGATACGCAGTATTTT
-	TRBD1	TRBV15	TRBJ2-7	CATSSQRQGNSYEQYF	TGTGCCACCAGCAGTCAGAGACAGGGAAACTCCTACGAGCAGTACTTC
-	-	TRBV19	TRBJ2-2	CASSISITGELFF	TGTGCCAGTAGTATTTCCATCACCGGGGAGCTGTTTTTT
once	-	TRBV11-2	TRBJ2-2	CASSIENLFTGELFF	TGTGCCAGCAGCATCGAAAATCTCTTCACCGGGGAGCTGTTTTTT
few	TRBD1	TRBV7-2	TRBJ2-4	CASSLRQGPTNIQYF	TGTGCCAGCAGCTTACGACAGGGCCCCACGAACATTCAGTACTTC
-	-	TRBV19	TRBJ1-4	CASSIKAWASANEKLFF	TGTGCCAGTAGTATAAAAGCTTGGGCCTCGGCTAATGAAAAACTGTTTTTT
few	TRBD1	TRBV7-2	TRBJ1-5	CASSTGTVSNQPQHF	TGTGCCAGCAGTACTGGGACAGTTTCCAATCAGCCCCAGCATTTT
-	TRBD1	TRBV19	TRBJ2-3	CASSGQGWVDTQYF	TGTGCCAGTAGTGGACAGGGGTGGGTAGATACGCAGTATTTT
-	-	TRBV4-2	TRBJ1-6	CASSQGKDTPPLHF	TGTGCCAGCAGCCAAGGAAAAGATACGCCACCCCTCCACTTT
-	-	TRBV11-2	TRBJ2-7	CASSLVGRTYEQYF	TGTGCCAGCAGCTTAGTGGGCAGAACCTACGAGCAGTACTTC
-	-	TRBV28	TRBJ2-7	CASSPRADNSYEQYF	TGTGCCAGCAGTCCAAGGGCGGACAACTCCTACGAGCAGTACTTC
-	-	TRBV28	TRBJ1-4	CASVGDPRTGHRTNEKLFF	TGTGCCAGCGTTGGTGACCCAAGGACGGGACACCGCACTAATGAAAAACTGTTTTTT
-	-	TRBV11-2	TRBJ2-3	CASTKWGGESTDTQYF	TGTGCCAGCACCAAATGGGGCGGGGAGAGCACAGATACGCAGTATTTT
-	-	TRBV6-5	TRBJ1-4	CASSTRQTEEKLFF	TGTGCCAGCAGTACCCGACAGACAGAAGAAAAACTGTTTTTT
few	-	TRBV7-7	TRBJ2-5	CASSLVGSFQETQYF	TGTGCCAGCAGCTTAGTAGGTTCATTTCAAGAGACCCAGTACTTC
-	TRBD2	TRBV2	TRBJ2-3	CASRRGLAGVSGGTDTQYF	TGTGCCAGCAGGAGGGGACTAGCGGGAGTAAGTGGCGGCACAGATACGCAGTATTTT
-	TRBD2	TRBV6-1	TRBJ2-5	CASSLAGGLLETQYF	TGTGCCAGCAGCCTAGCGGGGGGACTTTTAGAGACCCAGTACTTC
-	-	TRBV18	TRBJ2-7	CASSPGTELTYEQYF	TGTGCCAGCTCACCCGGGACGGAGCTCACCTACGAGCAGTACTTC
-	-	TRBV6-5	TRBJ2-5	CASREELSETQYF	TGTGCCAGCAGGGAGGAATTGTCAGAGACCCAGTACTTC
-	TRBD2	TRBV6-1	TRBJ2-3	CASSPTSGRLDTQYF	TGTGCCAGCAGCCCGACTAGCGGGAGATTAGATACGCAGTATTTT
-	-	TRBV4-3	TRBJ2-5	CASSLRGMIQETQYF	TGCGCCAGCAGCCTCCGTGGGATGATCCAAGAGACCCAGTACTTC